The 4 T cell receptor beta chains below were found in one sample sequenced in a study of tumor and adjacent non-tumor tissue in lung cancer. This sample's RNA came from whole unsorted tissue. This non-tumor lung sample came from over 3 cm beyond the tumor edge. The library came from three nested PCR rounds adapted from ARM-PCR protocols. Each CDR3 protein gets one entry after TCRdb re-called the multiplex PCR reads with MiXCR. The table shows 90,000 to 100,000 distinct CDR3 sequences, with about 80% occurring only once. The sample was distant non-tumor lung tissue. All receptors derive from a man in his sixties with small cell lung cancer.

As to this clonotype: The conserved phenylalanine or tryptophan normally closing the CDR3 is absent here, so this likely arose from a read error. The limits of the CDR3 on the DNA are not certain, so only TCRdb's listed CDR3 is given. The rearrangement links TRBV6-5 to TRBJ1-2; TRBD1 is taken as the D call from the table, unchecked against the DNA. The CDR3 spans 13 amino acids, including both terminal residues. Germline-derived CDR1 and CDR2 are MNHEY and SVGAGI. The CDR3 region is CASSDLTGVGHTL.

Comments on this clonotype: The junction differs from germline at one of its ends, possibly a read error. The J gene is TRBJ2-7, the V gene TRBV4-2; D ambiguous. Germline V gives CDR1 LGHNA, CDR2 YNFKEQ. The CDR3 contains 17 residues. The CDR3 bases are TGTGCCAGCAGCCAAGAGTCCCCAGATTCCAGTTCCTACGACCAGTACTTC. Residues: CASSQESPDSSSYDQYF.

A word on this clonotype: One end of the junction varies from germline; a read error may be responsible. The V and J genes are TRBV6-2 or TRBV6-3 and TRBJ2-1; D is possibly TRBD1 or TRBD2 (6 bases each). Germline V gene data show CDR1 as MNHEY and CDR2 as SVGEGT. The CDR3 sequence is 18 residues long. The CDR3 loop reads CASGYSPGAASRYNEQLF. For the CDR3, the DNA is TGTGCCAGCGGTTACTCCCCGGGGGCGGCTAGCCGATACAATGAGCAGTTGTTC.

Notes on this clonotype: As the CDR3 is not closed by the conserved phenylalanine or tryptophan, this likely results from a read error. The CDR3 sequence: CAISGETSGARNTGELFI. Here the CDR3 DNA reads TGTGCCATCAGTGGGGAGACTAGCGGGGCCCGGAACACCGGGGAACTGTTTATT. This chain joins TRBV10-3 and TRBJ2-2; 11 bases align to TRBD2. The CDR3 runs 18 residues. In germline, CDR1 is ENHRY, CDR2 SYGVKD.